A single sample gave rise to the 6 T cell receptor beta chains below, sequenced in a study of cytomegalovirus exposure and HLA in healthy donors. TCRdb's table, derived via immunoSEQ multiplex PCR, lists solely in-frame clones and lacks some. The sample yields about 200,000 clones, approximately 80% seen once. Sequencing was done on a sample of PBMCs. All receptors derive from a young woman in good health and CMV-seropositive.

The V gene is TRBV6-5, the J gene TRBJ2-7; 11 bases are shared with TRBD2. J was trimmed by 6 bases and V by 5 bases; bases with no gene match: 9. Germline values: CDR1 MNHEY, CDR2 SVGAGI. This CDR3 is 15 amino acids long. CDR3 coding DNA: TGTGCCAGCAGTCCGATTACTAGCGGGAGAAGCGAGCAGTACTTC. Protein sequence: CASSPITSGRSEQYF.

The chain couples TRBV6-5 to TRBJ2-5; 8 nucleotides align to TRBD2. J lost 5 bases, V lost 2 bases, and 4 bases had no gene match. The germline gives CDR1 MNHEY, CDR2 SVGAGI. The CDR3 runs 14 residues. The CDR3 nucleotides are TGTGCCAGCAGTTACGTACCGGGGGGGGAGACCCAGTACTTC. It encodes CASSYVPGGETQYF.

The J gene is TRBJ1-2, the V gene TRBV1; whether TRBD1, the table's D call, matches the DNA was not checked. TRBV1 counts as a pseudogene. The CDR3 consists of 14 residues. The CDR3: CTSSQRDRGSGYTF. CDR3 sequence (DNA): TGCACCAGCAGCCAACGGGACAGGGGCTCTGGCTACACCTTC.

The gene calls are TRBV4-1 and TRBJ1-5, with 7 bases fitting TRBD1. Germline assignment: CDR1 MGHRA and CDR2 YSYEKL. Trimming at V came to 4 bases and at J to 3 bases, leaving 6 bases not matched to a gene. This CDR3 has 15 amino acids. Written as DNA, the CDR3 is TGCGCCAGCAGCCGCGGGGACAGACTCAATCAGCCCCAGCATTTT. It codes for CASSRGDRLNQPQHF.

The chain combines TRBV5-4 with TRBJ1-1; no firm D call. The germline V gene has CDR1 SGHNT and CDR2 YYREEE (reference sequence). V was shortened by 4 bases and J by 1 base, with 8 bases between the two germline ends. The CDR3 is 13 amino acids. DNA of the CDR3: TGTGCCAGCAGCCGGGGAGCGAACACTGAAGCTTTCTTT. It specifies CASSRGANTEAFF.

The J gene is TRBJ2-7, the V gene TRBV30, with 8 bases identical to TRBD2. CDR1 is GTSNPN and CDR2 is SVGIG in the germline V gene (reference sequence). J lost 0 bases, V lost 1 base, and 5 bases had no gene match. The CDR3 has 15 amino acids. The CDR3 DNA sequence: TGTGCCTGGAGTGCGGGAGGGCTTGACTCCTACGAGCAGTACTTC. Protein product: CAWSAGGLDSYEQYF.